A selection of T cell receptor beta chains follows, all from one sample in a study of blood T cell repertoires in COVID-19. Profiling relied on immunoSEQ multiplex PCR, and the TCRdb table lists in-frame clones only, not all of them. This sample yields around 140,000 clones, of which roughly 80% are seen a single time; 3.5% belongs to the top ten. Sequencing input: peripheral blood. These receptor sequences come from a man between 65 and 80 years old who had recovered from COVID-19. CDR3s include the opening cysteine and the closing phenylalanine or tryptophan. The D gene is left open where the match is weak. Size is stated for part of the rows, as once, few or many counts, or as a class when the clone is expanded.

J,size,V,D,DNA,CDR3
TRBJ2-5,once,TRBV2,-,TGTGCCAGCGGATTACTAGTTGGGGAGACCCAGTACTTC,CASGLLVGETQYF
TRBJ2-5,once,TRBV19,-,TGTGCCAGTAGTATAAACAGTGAAGAGACCCAGTACTTC,CASSINSEETQYF
TRBJ2-1,-,TRBV6-2/TRBV6-3,-,TGTGCCAGCAGTTACTTAGGCGGGGTGGAAAATGAGCAGTTCTTC,CASSYLGGVENEQFF
TRBJ1-1,-,TRBV27,TRBD1,TGTGCCAGCAGTATGGGACAGGGTGCTAGTGCTGAAGCTTTCTTT,CASSMGQGASAEAFF
TRBJ2-5,-,TRBV27,-,TGTGCCAGCAGTTCCCTCCTTCACGCGGAGACCCAGTACTTC,CASSSLLHAETQYF
TRBJ2-5,-,TRBV7-2,-,TGTGCCAGCAGCTTTAACTGGAGGCCCCAAGAGACCCAGTACTTC,CASSFNWRPQETQYF
TRBJ1-4,-,TRBV3-1/TRBV3-2,-,TGTGCCAGCAGCCCTCCCGACAGTAATGAAAAACTGTTTTTT,CASSPPDSNEKLFF
TRBJ2-7,-,TRBV3-1/TRBV3-2,-,TGTGCCAGCAGCTCGGGGACACTCTCCTACGAGCAGTACTTC,CASSSGTLSYEQYF
TRBJ2-1,-,TRBV19,TRBD2,TGTGCCAGTAGTATCAACCTCATTACCGGGACTAGCCACAATGAGCAGTTCTTC,CASSINLITGTSHNEQFF
TRBJ1-5,-,TRBV7-2,-,TGTGCCAGCAGCCCCCCGGGGAGCAATCAGCCCCAGCATTTT,CASSPPGSNQPQHF
TRBJ2-7,-,TRBV12-3/TRBV12-4,-,TGTGCCAGCACCCTAGGGGTGGAAGAGCAGTACTTC,CASTLGVEEQYF
TRBJ2-5,-,TRBV5-1,TRBD1,TGCGCCAGCTATGGGACAGGCAGGGAGACCCAGTACTTC,CASYGTGRETQYF
TRBJ2-7,once,TRBV7-9,TRBD1,TGTGCCAGCAGCTTCACAGGGGGACCCCGATCCTACGAGCAGTACTTC,CASSFTGGPRSYEQYF
TRBJ2-1,-,TRBV5-4,-,TGTGCCAGCAGCGCCCCGGGACAATTGGGGAATGAGCAGTTCTTC,CASSAPGQLGNEQFF
TRBJ1-5,-,TRBV30,-,TGTGCCTGGAGTGCGGGGGTTGGCAATCAGCCCCAGCATTTT,CAWSAGVGNQPQHF
TRBJ1-5,few,TRBV7-8,TRBD1,TGTGCCAGCAGCTTAGCGCCCGGGACAGGGGATAAGGGGCGGCGGGGACAGCCCCAGCATTTT,CASSLAPGTGDKGRRGQPQHF
TRBJ2-1,-,TRBV27,TRBD2,TGTGCCAGCAGTCCCATAGCGGGAGGCCTTCATTTAGACAATGAGCAGTTCTTC,CASSPIAGGLHLDNEQFF
TRBJ2-5,-,TRBV7-9,TRBD1,TGTGCCAGCAGCCCGACAGGGGTGGAGCAAGAGACCCAGTACTTC,CASSPTGVEQETQYF
TRBJ1-2,-,TRBV18,TRBD1,TGTGCCAGCTCACCCTACAGGGGCGGCTACACCTTC,CASSPYRGGYTF